Shown below are 25 T cell receptor beta chains from a single sample sequenced in a study of T cell repertoires in cytomegalovirus infection. Their specific antigens are unknown. Using its own MiXCR run on the reads, TCRdb lists one record per CDR3 protein. The sample has 450,000 to 550,000 distinct CDR3 sequences, about 42% seen once. The sequencing used cultured PBMCs, collected from culture after CMV antigen stimulation. Receptor source: a human donor in good health (CMV status not recorded). Some clones in this sample may be carry-over from other donors' samples.

The chain couples TRBV28 to TRBJ2-2, with 8 bases that match TRBD1. CDR3 length equals 15 residues. Germline V lookup: CDR1 MDHEN, CDR2 SYDVKM. Trimming cost V 2 bases and J 5 bases; bases outside gene matches: 4. The CDR3: CASSLGQGRTGELFF. DNA for the CDR3: TGTGCCAGCAGTTTAGGACAGGGAAGAACCGGGGAGCTGTTTTTT.

J is TRBJ1-2 and V is TRBV4-1; tentative D call: TRBD1 (5 bases). The CDR3 runs to 16 residues. V gave up 3 bases and J gave up 2 bases, with 16 bases separating them. Germline CDR1 MGHRA, CDR2 YSYEKL. CDR3 in amino acids: CASSHPGGLQNYGYTF. Written as DNA, the CDR3 is TGCGCCAGCAGCCACCCTGGGGGACTTCAAAACTATGGCTACACCTTC.

This clonotype turned up a few times. The J gene is TRBJ1-3, the V gene TRBV7-2; the match to TRBD1 covers 9 bases. V dropped 1 base and J dropped 1; count of bases not matched to a gene: 8. CDR3 length equals 18 residues. Germline lookup yields CDR1 SGHTA and CDR2 FQGNSA. The CDR3 coding sequence is TGTGCCAGCAGCTTAGTGGGGGGACAGGGACCATCTGGAAACACCATATATTTT. Encoded protein: CASSLVGGQGPSGNTIYF.

V gene TRBV5-8 combines with J gene TRBJ1-6, with no clear D. The CDR3 sequence is 16 residues long. In germline, CDR1 is SGHTS, CDR2 YDEGEE. Trimming took 1 base from V and 6 from J, leaving 14 bases between them. In DNA, the CDR3 is TGTGCCAGCAGCTTGTATGGACCGACAACTAATTCACCCCTCCACTTT. Translated, it gives CASSLYGPTTNSPLHF.

This clonotype was seen more than once but under ten times. This chain uses TRBV10-1 with TRBJ2-2; no definite D call. The V end was cut by 0 bases, the J end by 7 bases, with 3 bases between. Germline CDR1 and CDR2: WNHNN and SYGVQD (reference sequence). The CDR3 has 12 residues. The CDR3: CASSESVGELFF. The CDR3 DNA follows: TGCGCCAGCAGTGAGTCGGTCGGGGAGCTGTTTTTT.

This chain connects TRBV7-2 to TRBJ2-7, with D possibly TRBD1 on 5 matching bases. Looked up from germline, CDR1 is SGHTA and CDR2 is FQGNSA. The CDR3 consists of 15 residues. Trimming left V 5 bases short and J 4 bases short, with 18 bases between. The CDR3, as DNA: TGTGCCAGCAGCCTTTCGGTGGGGCCCCGTTACGAGCAGTACTTC. Its translation: CASSLSVGPRYEQYF.

This clonotype was counted only a few times. This rearrangement joins TRBV5-1 to TRBJ2-2, with 9 bases matching TRBD2. Unmatched junction bases numbered 13, after V lost 5 bases and J lost 5 bases. The CDR3 contains 17 residues. The germline V gene has CDR1 SGHRS and CDR2 YFSETQ. CDR3 nucleotides: TGCGCCAGCAGTCCTTTGGCGGGAGGGCCCCGGACCGGGGAGCTGTTTTTT. Translating it yields CASSPLAGGPRTGELFF.

There are a few counts of this clonotype. The chain recombines TRBV7-2 with TRBJ1-2; D uncertain. The germline V and J ends were trimmed by 3 bases and 3 bases, with 11 bases remaining between them. The CDR3 covers 14 residues. In germline, CDR1 is SGHTA, CDR2 FQGNSA. DNA of the CDR3: TGTGCCAGCAGCTTCCCCGGACGGTACTATGGCTACACCTTC. Its translation is CASSFPGRYYGYTF. Full variable domain (rest looked up from reference TRBV7-2 and TRBJ1-2): GAGVSQSPSNKVTEKGKDVELRCDPISGHTALYWYRQSLGQGLEFLIYFQGNSAPDKSGLPSDRFSAERTGGSVSTLTIQRTQQEDSAVYLCASSFPGRYYGYTFGSGTRLTVV.

The chain couples TRBV6-2 or TRBV6-3 to TRBJ2-5; TRBD2 might be the D (6 bases). The V end lost 0 bases, the J end lost 7 bases, and 18 bases lay between the germline ends. This CDR3 is built from 16 residues. The germline V gene has CDR1 MNHEY and CDR2 SVGEGT. The CDR3 spells CASSYSEAGVQRTQYF. The DNA for the CDR3 is TGTGCCAGCAGTTACTCTGAAGCGGGTGTCCAGCGGACCCAGTACTTC.

The chain combines TRBV29-1 with TRBJ2-3; no firm D call. CDR3 size: 14 residues. Germline assignment: CDR1 SQVTM and CDR2 ANQGSEA. Between the trimmed V and J ends, which lost 4 bases and 0 bases, there was a span of 11 bases. DNA for the CDR3: TGCAGCGTTGGTCCGACGGCCAGCACAGATACGCAGTATTTT. This codes for CSVGPTASTDTQYF.

This chain connects TRBV20-1 to TRBJ1-1; D is ambiguous. The CDR3 length is 12 residues. The germline gives CDR1 DFQATT, CDR2 SNEGSKA (reference sequence). V dropped 4 bases and J dropped 1 base, with 7 bases sitting between them. This CDR3 reads CSATGQNTEAFF. The CDR3 coding sequence is TGCAGTGCTACGGGTCAGAACACTGAAGCTTTCTTT.

The gene calls are TRBV6-6 and TRBJ2-2; D is ambiguous. The CDR3 has 15 amino acids. The V end was cut by 4 bases, the J end by 7 bases, with 16 bases between. Germline V gives CDR1 MNHNY, CDR2 SVGAGI (reference sequence). DNA for the CDR3: TGTGCCAGCAGTTCGAAGCGAGAAGCTGGCGGGGAGCTGTTTTTT. This sequence encodes CASSSKREAGGELFF.

A few counts support this clonotype. The genes are TRBV12-3 or TRBV12-4 and TRBJ1-1, with TRBD1 matching 8 bases. V lost 7 bases and J lost 4; bases outside the gene matches: 5. The CDR3 is made up of 13 amino acids. CDR3 residues: CASNEQGGTEAFF. CDR3 coding DNA: TGTGCCAGCAACGAACAGGGGGGCACTGAAGCTTTCTTT.

This clonotype turned up a few times. The chain combines TRBV5-6 with TRBJ2-7; D is perhaps TRBD1 (5 bases). The germline V and J ends were trimmed by 1 base and 0 bases, with 11 bases remaining between them. This CDR3 contains 15 residues. CDR1 is SGHDT and CDR2 is YYEEEE in the germline V gene. The CDR3 sequence: CASSLLQGDSYEQYF. Written as DNA, the CDR3 is TGTGCCAGCAGCTTGTTGCAAGGGGACTCCTACGAGCAGTACTTC.

The rearrangement joins TRBV12-3 or TRBV12-4 to TRBJ1-1; D is ambiguous. The CDR3 is 12 residues long. The V and J ends lost 6 bases and 4 bases respectively, with 9 bases between them. In nucleotides, the CDR3 is TGTGCCAGCAGCTCGATCCGCACTGAAGCTTTCTTT. This gives the protein CASSSIRTEAFF.

A remark on this clonotype: Its ends do not fully match the called genes, so a read error is possible. The rearrangement uses TRBV7-2 and TRBJ2-2, with TRBD2 as a possible D gene (6 bases). CDR1 is SGHTA and CDR2 is FQGNSA in the germline V gene. CDR3 length: 14 residues. The CDR3 here is CASILAVRTGELFF. The DNA of the CDR3 is TGTGCCAGCATCTTAGCGGTCCGGACCGGGGAGCTGTTTTTT.

This clonotype was counted between two and nine times. V and J are TRBV4-1 and TRBJ2-1, with 8 nucleotides matching TRBD1. V lost 4 bases and J lost 5; bases outside the gene matches: 7. The CDR3 length is 15 residues. Germline CDR1 reads MGHRA; CDR2 reads YSYEKL. CDR3 amino acids: CASSLPGTGNNEQFF. The CDR3 DNA is TGCGCCAGCAGCCTTCCCGGGACAGGTAACAATGAGCAGTTCTTC.

V usage is TRBV7-4 and J usage is TRBJ1-1, with D uncertain. The CDR3 totals 14 residues. Germline CDR1 is SGHVT and CDR2 is SQSDAQ. V was trimmed by 7 bases and J by 2 bases, leaving 14 bases between them. This chain's CDR3 is CASTQRGFNTEAFF. DNA for the CDR3: TGTGCCAGCACCCAGCGGGGTTTTAACACTGAAGCTTTCTTT.

This clonotype was found once. The genes are TRBV2 and TRBJ1-2; weak D call: TRBD1 (5 bases). Between the trimmed V and J ends, which lost 8 bases and 5 bases, there was a span of 15 bases. The CDR3 is 13 residues long. CDR1 is SNHLY and CDR2 is FYNNEI in the germline V gene. The CDR3 loop reads CASGTGESYGYTF. The CDR3, as DNA: TGTGCCAGCGGGACGGGGGAGAGTTATGGCTACACCTTC.

The chain employs TRBV6-2 or TRBV6-3 and TRBJ2-7, with 14 bases that match TRBD2. The CDR3 totals 15 residues. Trimming took 6 bases from V and 3 from J; bases not matched to a gene: 4. Germline assignment: CDR1 MNHEY and CDR2 SVGEGT. CDR3 in DNA: TGTGCCAGCAGCGGGACTAGCGGGGGCAACTACGAGCAGTACTTC. Translation gives CASSGTSGGNYEQYF.

This chain uses TRBV12-3 or TRBV12-4 with TRBJ2-3; no clear D. This CDR3 has 13 residues. V was pared by 10 bases and J by 0 bases, with 11 bases between. The CDR3 is CATCFSSTDTQYF. CDR3 sequence (DNA): TGTGCCACCTGTTTCTCTAGCACAGATACGCAGTATTTT.

This clonotype was seen only a few times. The genes are TRBV12-3 or TRBV12-4 and TRBJ1-1; D not certain. Trimming stripped 6 bases from V and 7 bases from J, with 12 bases between. The CDR3 extends over 12 amino acids. The CDR3 DNA reads TGTGCCAGCAGCCATTCGGGCGGTGAAGCTTTCTTT. Amino acids: CASSHSGGEAFF.

This clonotype came up many times. This chain links TRBV7-6 with TRBJ2-5; perhaps TRBD2 as D (6 bases). Between the trimmed V and J ends, which lost 5 bases and 5 bases, there was a span of 21 bases. Per the germline V gene, CDR1 is SGHVS and CDR2 is FNYEAQ. The CDR3 is 16 amino acids. CDR3 loop: CASSPAGMTAGETQYF. CDR3 nucleotide sequence: TGTGCCAGCAGCCCGGCCGGGATGACCGCGGGGGAGACCCAGTACTTC. The whole variable domain, remainder taken from reference TRBV7-6 and TRBJ2-5, is GAGVSQSPRYKVTKRGQDVALRCDPISGHVSLYWYRQALGQGPEFLTYFNYEAQQDKSGLPNDRFSAERPEGSISTLTIQRTEQRDSAMYRCASSPAGMTAGETQYFGPGTRLLVL.

The chain combines TRBV7-6 with TRBJ2-1; D possibly uses TRBD1 or TRBD2 (6 bases each). Deletions cut 5 bases from V and 10 bases from J, with 21 bases between. CDR3 length equals 15 residues. Germline V CDR1 and CDR2: SGHVS, FNYEAQ. The CDR3: CASSPGPGAVPEQFF. The CDR3 DNA is TGTGCCAGCAGCCCCGGGCCGGGGGCGGTCCCGGAGCAGTTCTTC.

This clonotype was picked up a small number of times. This rearrangement joins TRBV6-6 to TRBJ2-3, with D perhaps given as TRBD1 or TRBD2 (5 bases each). Trimming removed 2 bases from V and 3 bases from J, with 12 bases in between. The length of the CDR3 is 15 residues. CDR1 and CDR2 (germline): MNHNY, SVGAGI (reference sequence). The CDR3 DNA follows: TGTGCCAGCAGTTACCCAGGGACCGCAACAGATACGCAGTATTTT. It specifies CASSYPGTATDTQYF.